Each of the 30 T cell receptor beta chains below was sequenced from the same sample in a study of CD8+ T cells in alopecia areata. The authors extracted RNA and reverse transcribed it into cDNA as the sequencing template. Clones were read by immunoSEQ multiplex PCR, and TCRdb kept only the in-frame ones, dropping some. Of 100,000 to 150,000 clones in the sample, roughly 69% were seen once. Sequencing input: CD4+ T cells sorted from blood. These TCRs come from a human donor in good health.

The chain's CDR3 is CASRPTGTGNTEAFF. CDR3 DNA: TGTGCCAGCAGACCCACCGGGACCGGGAACACTGAAGCTTTCTTT. The V call is TRBV7-9, the J call TRBJ1-1; D perhaps matches TRBD1 (5 bases). The V gene lost 6 bases and the J gene lost 1 base, with 15 bases spanning the gap. The CDR3 sequence is 15 residues long. Germline V gene lookup returns CDR1 SEHNR and CDR2 FQNEAQ (reference sequence).

The sample holds a few counts of this clone. The junction and the germline gene differ at one end; a read error may be behind it. V usage is TRBV7-9 and J usage is TRBJ1-4; unclear D gene. CDR1 is SEHNR, CDR2 FQNEAQ, per germline (reference sequence). The CDR3 is made up of 15 amino acids. This CDR3 reads CASSEQQSTNEKLLF. In DNA, the CDR3 is TGTGCCAGCAGCGAACAACAGAGTACTAATGAAAAACTGCTTTTT.

V gene TRBV5-1 combines with J gene TRBJ2-5, with a tentative D call TRBD1 (5 bases). Trimming pared 1 base from V and 7 bases from J, leaving 14 bases between. Germline V gene lookup returns CDR1 SGHRS and CDR2 YFSETQ. There are 14 residues in the CDR3. Written as DNA, the CDR3 is TGCGCCAGCAGCTTGAAGACAGCCCCGGGGACCCAGTACTTC. Protein: CASSLKTAPGTQYF. Full variable domain (missing parts from reference TRBV5-1 and TRBJ2-5): KAGVTQTPRYLIKTRGQQVTLSCSPISGHRSVSWYQQTPGQGLQFLFEYFSETQRNKGNFPGRFSGRQFSNSRSEMNVSTLELGDSALYLCASSLKTAPGTQYFGPGTRLLVL.

Regarding this clone: Other nucleotide sequences from this sample produce the same CDR3. The chain carries TRBV30 and TRBJ1-5; D unresolved. Germline loops: CDR1 GTSNPN, CDR2 SVGIG (reference sequence). Deletions cut 1 base from V and 4 bases from J, with 5 bases between. The CDR3 has 12 amino acids. In nucleotides, the CDR3 is TGTGCCTGGAGTGGATCGAATCAGCCCCAGCATTTT. Amino acids: CAWSGSNQPQHF.

J is TRBJ2-7 and V is TRBV30; D is possibly TRBD1 (6 bases). The V gene's germline CDR1 is GTSNPN and CDR2 SVGIG (reference sequence). CDR3 length: 12 residues. The V end was cut by 0 bases, the J end by 6 bases, with 9 bases between. CDR3 coding DNA: TGTGCCTGGAGTGTACTCAGGGGCGAGCAGTACTTC. The encoded protein is CAWSVLRGEQYF.

The V and J genes are TRBV27 and TRBJ1-2; D not resolved. Trimming removed 2 bases from V and 2 bases from J, with 9 bases in between. The CDR3 has 14 amino acids. Germline V CDR1 and CDR2: MNHEY, SMNVEV (reference sequence). CDR3 protein: CASSLKAVNYGYTF. DNA for the CDR3: TGTGCCAGCAGTTTAAAAGCGGTCAACTATGGCTACACCTTC.

This clone was seen a handful of times. A junction end diverges from the germline sequence, so it may reflect a read error. The chain uses TRBV7-9 and TRBJ1-6; D ambiguous. Germline CDR1 is SEHNR and CDR2 is FQNEAQ (reference sequence). The CDR3 loop spans 11 amino acids. CDR3 sequence reads: CASSSPPGAFF. The CDR3 bases are TGTGCCAGCAGCTCACCCCCGGGAGCCTTCTTT.

The chain couples TRBV2 to TRBJ2-5; a possible D gene is TRBD2 (6 bases). Trimming left V 7 bases short and J 3 bases short, with 18 bases between. Germline V gene data show CDR1 as SNHLY and CDR2 as FYNNEI. This CDR3 region has 15 residues. The CDR3 DNA sequence: TGTGCCAGCACTCGAAGGGGACTCAGTGAAGAGACCCAGTACTTC. It translates to CASTRRGLSEETQYF.

The chain has TRBV6-6 and TRBJ2-2; weak D call: TRBD1 (5 bases). CDR1 is MNHNY, CDR2 SVGAGI, per germline (reference sequence). Between the trimmed V and J ends, which lost 6 bases and 6 bases, there was a span of 17 bases. This CDR3 region has 15 residues. CDR3 sequence reads: CASSQPTWGSGELFF. The CDR3 nucleotides read TGTGCCAGCAGCCAACCGACGTGGGGCTCCGGGGAGCTGTTTTTT.

This clone was seen a single time. Germline is not matched at one junction end, which may reflect a read error. The chain uses TRBV15 and TRBJ2-5; D gene ambiguous. CDR1 and CDR2 from the germline V gene are LNHNV and YYDKDF (reference sequence). This CDR3 is 12 amino acids long. CDR3 bases: TGTGCCACCGGCAGAGCTCAAGAGACCCAGTACTTC. The encoded protein is CATGRAQETQYF.

The chain combines TRBV29-1 with TRBJ1-3, with unresolved D. The CDR3 sequence is 13 residues long. Trimming cost V 4 bases and J 0 bases, with 7 bases left between them. The V gene's germline CDR1 is SQVTM and CDR2 ANQGSEA. The CDR3 DNA reads TGCAGCGTTGTTTGGGGCTCTGGAAACACCATATATTTT. Encoded protein: CSVVWGSGNTIYF.

The sample holds a few counts of this clone. The chain has TRBV5-1 and TRBJ2-6; the D call may be TRBD1 or TRBD2 (5 bases each). CDR3 length: 16 residues. Germline values: CDR1 SGHRS, CDR2 YFSETQ. V lost 4 bases and J lost 0, with 11 bases in between. The CDR3 loop is CASSIGDVSGANVLTF. In nucleotides, the CDR3 is TGCGCCAGCAGCATTGGGGACGTCTCTGGGGCCAACGTCCTGACTTTC. Variable domain in full (rest from reference TRBV5-1 and TRBJ2-6): KAGVTQTPRYLIKTRGQQVTLSCSPISGHRSVSWYQQTPGQGLQFLFEYFSETQRNKGNFPGRFSGRQFSNSRSEMNVSTLELGDSALYLCASSIGDVSGANVLTFGAGSRLTVL.

Remarks on this clone: Distinct nucleotide sequences in the sample also encode this CDR3. This chain uses TRBV29-1 with TRBJ2-5; 8 nucleotides agree with TRBD1. In germline, CDR1 is SQVTM, CDR2 ANQGSEA. The CDR3 is 12 amino acids. V was pared by 4 bases and J by 4 bases, with 2 bases of the junction left unmatched. The CDR3 region is CSVGQGRETQYF. As DNA, the CDR3 is TGCAGCGTTGGACAGGGGCGAGAGACCCAGTACTTC.

V and J are TRBV29-1 and TRBJ1-2; possible D gene TRBD1, 6 bases. Per germline, CDR1 SQVTM and CDR2 ANQGSEA. This CDR3 spans 14 amino acids. Deletions cut 4 bases from V and 7 bases from J, with 19 bases between. CDR3 loop: CSVALDSKARGYTF. The CDR3 DNA reads as TGCAGCGTTGCTTTGGACAGCAAAGCGCGTGGCTACACCTTC.

The gene calls are TRBV2 and TRBJ1-5; TRBD1 is a possible D gene (6 bases). Trimming removed 6 bases at V and 0 bases at J, with 12 bases between. This CDR3 is 15 amino acids long. Germline assignment: CDR1 SNHLY and CDR2 FYNNEI. Here the CDR3 reads CASSKDRISNQPQHF. The CDR3, as DNA: TGTGCCAGCAGCAAAGACAGGATTAGCAATCAGCCCCAGCATTTT. Full variable domain (missing parts from reference TRBV2 and TRBJ1-5): EPEVTQTPSHQVTQMGQEVILRCVPISNHLYFYWYRQILGQKVEFLVSFYNNEISEKSEIFDDQFSVERPDGSNFTLKIRSTKLEDSAMYFCASSKDRISNQPQHFGDGTRLSIL.

V gene TRBV2 combines with J gene TRBJ1-2; D is undetermined. V dropped 7 bases and J dropped 0 bases, with 12 bases sitting between them. The CDR3 has 14 residues. Germline V gives CDR1 SNHLY, CDR2 FYNNEI. For the CDR3, the DNA is TGTGCCAGCACCCCGAGAGCTTCTAACTATGGCTACACCTTC. Protein product: CASTPRASNYGYTF.

This clone was observed a handful of times. At the DNA level, this CDR3 is encoded by other sequences in the same sample as well. This rearrangement joins TRBV7-2 to TRBJ1-2; TRBD1 matches at 7 bases. Trimming removed 5 bases from V and 2 bases from J; junction bases left unmatched: 2. The CDR3 consists of 13 residues. Germline V gene sequence: CDR1 SGHTA, CDR2 FQGNSA. CDR3 nucleotide sequence: TGTGCCAGCAGCCCGGACAGGAACTATGGCTACACCTTC. Its translation is CASSPDRNYGYTF.

The chain recombines TRBV27 with TRBJ2-1; 8 bases are shared with TRBD2. From germline, CDR1 is MNHEY and CDR2 SMNVEV (reference sequence). V lost 8 bases, J lost 0 bases, and 3 bases stayed unmatched. The CDR3 has 14 amino acids. The CDR3 coding sequence is TGTGCCAGCCAAAGCGGGAGCTCCTACAATGAGCAGTTCTTC. Translated: CASQSGSSYNEQFF.

The chain joins TRBV7-6 to TRBJ1-1; no firm D call. The V end was cut by 0 bases, the J end by 7 bases, with 12 bases between. The CDR3 has 14 amino acids. Per germline, CDR1 SGHVS and CDR2 FNYEAQ. This chain's CDR3 is CASSLATPTIEAFF. DNA of the CDR3: TGTGCCAGCAGCTTAGCGACACCGACAATTGAAGCTTTCTTT.

The table lists this clone with a few counts. The V and J genes are TRBV15 and TRBJ1-5; 8 positions match TRBD1. Trimming removed 4 bases from V and 5 bases from J; junction bases left unmatched: 4. The length of the CDR3 is 14 residues. Germline CDR1 reads LNHNV; CDR2 reads YYDKDF (reference sequence). The CDR3: CATSTRQGYQPQHF. CDR3 DNA: TGTGCCACCAGCACCAGACAGGGGTATCAGCCCCAGCATTTT.

This clone was observed a few times. The chain recombines TRBV11-3 with TRBJ1-5; no reliable D call. This CDR3 has 19 amino acids. V was shortened by 7 bases and J by 0 bases, with 25 bases between the two germline ends. From germline, CDR1 is SGHNT and CDR2 YENEEA. CDR3 nucleotide sequence: TGTGCCAGCACCCCACCGACGGCAGTCTTCCCGTATAGCAATCAGCCCCAGCATTTT. Translation: CASTPPTAVFPYSNQPQHF.

Only one count was recorded for this clone. The V and J genes are TRBV7-9 and TRBJ2-5; D is perhaps TRBD1 or TRBD2 (5 bases each). The CDR3 loop spans 13 amino acids. V dropped 3 bases and J dropped 7 bases, with 12 bases sitting between them. CDR1 and CDR2 from the germline V gene are SEHNR and FQNEAQ (reference sequence). CDR3 sequence (DNA): TGTGCCAGCAGCTTGGGGACCCTTGGGACCCAGTACTTC. Encoded protein: CASSLGTLGTQYF.

The chain has TRBV30 and TRBJ1-1; 7 bases agree with TRBD1. The CDR3 has 19 residues. The germline V gene has CDR1 GTSNPN and CDR2 SVGIG (reference sequence). V shed 8 bases, J shed 1 base, and the junction held 25 bases outside the gene matches. The CDR3 nucleotides read TGTGCCCGAACCCCCGGGACAGATTTCCTCCAACTCGGGAACACTGAAGCTTTCTTT. It specifies CARTPGTDFLQLGNTEAFF.

The J gene is TRBJ2-3, the V gene TRBV4-1, with D perhaps matching TRBD2 (6 bases). CDR3 length: 16 amino acids. The V end was cut by 2 bases, the J end by 2 bases, with 14 bases between. The germline gives CDR1 MGHRA, CDR2 YSYEKL. CDR3 coding DNA: TGCGCCAGCAGCCAACCTCTCATGCGGGACACAGATACGCAGTATTTT. As protein: CASSQPLMRDTDTQYF.

The chain has TRBV29-1 and TRBJ2-3; 10 bases match TRBD1. V dropped 6 bases and J dropped 5; count of bases not matched to a gene: 5. Germline V lookup: CDR1 SQVTM, CDR2 ANQGSEA. The CDR3 covers 13 residues. CDR3 sequence: CSVERDRGDTQYF. The CDR3 DNA sequence: TGCAGCGTCGAACGGGACAGGGGAGATACGCAGTATTTT.

The rearrangement uses TRBV25-1 and TRBJ2-7; TRBD2 is a possible D gene (6 bases). V was cut by 3 bases and J by 5 bases, with 20 bases left in between. The germline CDR1 and CDR2 sequences are MGHDK and SYGVNS. This CDR3 spans 16 amino acids. This CDR3 is CASSEALGGRAHEQYF. The CDR3 DNA reads TGTGCCAGCAGTGAGGCCTTGGGGGGACGCGCCCACGAGCAGTACTTC.

This clone was counted at least ten times. This chain links TRBV5-1 with TRBJ1-2; perhaps TRBD1 as D (5 bases). The germline V gene has CDR1 SGHRS and CDR2 YFSETQ. There are 16 residues in the CDR3. V shed 4 bases and J shed 2 bases, with 18 bases lying between them. Written as DNA, the CDR3 is TGCGCCAGCAGCCCCGTTGACAGACCCCGCAACTATGGCTACACCTTC. The encoded protein is CASSPVDRPRNYGYTF.

The CDR3 DNA follows: TGCGCCAGCAGCCTGGATAGGAGTGAGCAGTTCTTC. Its translation is CASSLDRSEQFF. This rearrangement joins TRBV5-1 to TRBJ2-1; D remains ambiguous. Germline assignment: CDR1 SGHRS and CDR2 YFSETQ. This CDR3 is 12 amino acids long. With 4 bases removed from V and 9 bases from J, the gap between germline ends came to 11 bases.

In DNA, the CDR3 is TGCAGCGTTGATTCAGGCCTTGGGGCGGCGAACACTGAAGCTTTCTTT. Its protein product is CSVDSGLGAANTEAFF. V and J are TRBV29-1 and TRBJ1-1; tentatively, D is TRBD1 (5 bases). Germline CDR1 reads SQVTM; CDR2 reads ANQGSEA. This CDR3 comprises 16 residues. Trimming removed 3 bases from V and 1 base from J, with 18 bases in between.

This clone has only a few counts. V gene TRBV5-4 combines with J gene TRBJ1-2, with a weak D call TRBD1 (6 bases). This CDR3 has 14 amino acids. Germline V lookup: CDR1 SGHNT, CDR2 YYREEE (reference sequence). V was shortened by 4 bases and J by 7 bases, with 17 bases between the two germline ends. The CDR3 spells CASSGGLPLGGYTF. CDR3 coding DNA: TGTGCCAGCAGCGGGGGCCTCCCCCTGGGTGGCTACACCTTC.